A single sample is the source of the 15 T cell receptor beta chains below, sequenced in a study of identical twins. TCRdb reprocessed the 5' RACE reads via MiXCR and lists one record per CDR3 protein. The data contain 1.5 million to 2 million distinct CDR3 sequences, less than 40% of them singletons. Input material: cord blood. The receptors come from a newborn girl in good health.

Only a few counts were recorded for this clonotype. The CDR3 loop reads CASIGLRVSYEQYF. The CDR3, as DNA: TGTGCCAGCATCGGACTCAGGGTCTCCTACGAGCAGTACTTC. The V call is TRBV6-4, the J call TRBJ2-7; D may be TRBD1 or TRBD2 (5 bases each). The V gene lost 7 bases and the J gene lost 0 bases, with 13 bases spanning the gap. There are 14 residues in the CDR3. Germline loops: CDR1 MRHNA, CDR2 SNTAGT.

This clonotype was observed at least ten times. V and J are TRBV29-1 and TRBJ2-3; TRBD2 aligns across 10 bases. The CDR3 consists of 15 residues. Germline lookup yields CDR1 SQVTM and CDR2 ANQGSEA. J gave up 3 bases and V 3 bases, and 6 bases lay outside the gene matches. Here the CDR3 DNA reads TGCAGCGTTGAGGAACTAGCGGGAAGGACAGATACGCAGTATTTT. Its translation is CSVEELAGRTDTQYF.

This chain uses TRBV6-1 with TRBJ1-5; D unclear. The CDR3 is made up of 14 amino acids. The germline gives CDR1 MNHNS, CDR2 SASEGT. V lost 8 bases, J lost 0 bases, and 11 bases lay in between. Written as DNA, the CDR3 is TGTGCCAGCTTGGCAGCCTATAGCAATCAGCCCCAGCATTTT. It yields the protein CASLAAYSNQPQHF.

Turning to this clonotype: Its ends do not fully match the called genes, so a read error is possible. The chain carries TRBV5-1 and TRBJ2-5, with unresolved D. This CDR3 spans 11 amino acids. Germline V lookup: CDR1 SGHRS, CDR2 YFSETQ. CDR3 protein: CASSGQEAQYF. The CDR3 DNA sequence: TGCGCCAGCAGCGGGCAAGAGGCCCAGTACTTC.

CDR3 sequence reads: CASSLNWDSTDTQYF. The CDR3 nucleotides are TGCGCCAGCAGCCTCAACTGGGATAGCACAGATACGCAGTATTTT. J is TRBJ2-3 and V is TRBV4-1; D not resolved. Germline V gene data show CDR1 as MGHRA and CDR2 as YSYEKL. This CDR3 has 15 amino acids. The V and J ends lost 4 bases and 0 bases respectively, with 11 bases between them.

Only a few counts were recorded for this clonotype. The chain combines TRBV10-3 with TRBJ1-2; a possible D gene is TRBD1 (5 bases). CDR1 ENHRY and CDR2 SYGVKD come from the germline V gene. V was pared by 8 bases and J by 5 bases, with 12 bases between. This CDR3 contains 12 residues. In DNA, the CDR3 is TGTGCCATCTACGAGTGGGGGTATGGCTACACCTTC. Its translation: CAIYEWGYGYTF.

The chain combines TRBV10-3 with TRBJ2-3; 7 nucleotides line up with TRBD2. V was clipped by 2 bases and J by 2 bases; unmatched bases: 7. The germline V gene encodes CDR1 ENHRY and CDR2 SYGVKD. The CDR3 has 16 amino acids. The CDR3 spells CAISEVLAWNTDTQYF. In DNA, the CDR3 is TGTGCCATCAGTGAGGTACTAGCGTGGAACACAGATACGCAGTATTTT.

Concerning this clonotype: Just one base apart from a much larger clone, this may be a read error. The chain recombines TRBV2 with TRBJ2-2; 7 bases align to TRBD2. V shed 8 bases and J 0 bases; nucleotides not matched to a gene: 0. The CDR3 extends over 13 amino acids. Germline CDR1 is SNHLY and CDR2 is FYNNEI. CDR3 protein: CASGLANTGELFF. DNA of the CDR3: TGTGCCAGCGGACTAGCGAACACCGGGGAGCTGTTTTTT.

The V gene is TRBV25-1, the J gene TRBJ2-7; TRBD2 aligns across 10 bases. With V trimmed by 5 bases and J by 1 base, 2 bases remained unmatched. Germline-derived CDR1 and CDR2 are MGHDK and SYGVNS. CDR3 size: 14 residues. CDR3 in DNA: TGTGCCAGCAGTCGTAGCGGGAGGTCCTACGAGCAGTACTTC. Translation: CASSRSGRSYEQYF.

CDR3 sequence (DNA): TGTGCCAGCAGCGTAGGGACTAGCAGAAGGAATGAGCAGTTCTTC. Translated: CASSVGTSRRNEQFF. This chain joins TRBV9 and TRBJ2-1, with TRBD2 matching over 8 bases. The CDR3 loop spans 15 amino acids. Germline CDR1 is SGDLS and CDR2 is YYNGEE. The V segment lost 0 bases and the J segment 7 bases; nucleotides outside the gene matches: 6.

This clonotype was detected only a few times. The gene calls are TRBV3-1 and TRBJ2-1, with 8 nucleotides matching TRBD2. The CDR3 spans 17 residues. From germline, CDR1 is LGHDT and CDR2 YNNKEL (reference sequence). Trimming removed 0 bases from V and 4 bases from J; junction bases left unmatched: 8. The CDR3 region is CASSQDPWRGVYNEQFF. The CDR3 DNA reads TGTGCCAGCAGCCAAGATCCGTGGCGGGGGGTGTACAATGAGCAGTTCTTC.

This clonotype was recorded at least ten times. The chain is built from TRBV5-1 and TRBJ1-5, with 7 bases identical to TRBD1. Germline V lookup: CDR1 SGHRS, CDR2 YFSETQ. CDR3 length equals 15 residues. The J segment lost 4 bases and the V segment lost 0 bases, leaving 4 bases of the junction unmatched. The CDR3 DNA reads as TGCGCCAGCAGCTTGGGGGGACAGTCGAATCAGCCCCAGCATTTT. Amino acid sequence: CASSLGGQSNQPQHF.

The chain employs TRBV29-1 and TRBJ2-2, with TRBD1 as a possible D gene (5 bases). CDR3 size: 14 residues. The V end was cut by 6 bases, the J end by 2 bases, with 13 bases between. Per germline, CDR1 SQVTM and CDR2 ANQGSEA. CDR3 in amino acids: CSVRGHLNTGELFF. CDR3 nucleotide sequence: TGCAGCGTACGCGGACACCTCAACACCGGGGAGCTGTTTTTT.

This clonotype was counted many times. The gene calls are TRBV10-2 and TRBJ2-7; the D gene could be TRBD1 or TRBD2 (5 bases each). Germline-derived CDR1 and CDR2 are WSHSY and SAAADI. Trimming took off 6 bases at V and 0 bases at J, with 9 bases between the two ends. The CDR3 loop spans 13 amino acids. In DNA, the CDR3 is TGCGCCAGCAGCCGGGACCACTCCTACGAGCAGTACTTC. Protein sequence: CASSRDHSYEQYF.

The chain has TRBV12-3 or TRBV12-4 and TRBJ2-1, with D uncertain. The CDR3 spans 14 residues. V dropped 1 base and J dropped 8 bases, with 12 bases sitting between them. The CDR3, as DNA: TGTGCCAGCAGTTTAGTCTCCGGGTTTCATGAGCAGTTCTTC. The encoded protein is CASSLVSGFHEQFF.